Presented here are 27 T cell receptor beta chains from one specimen sequenced in a study of blood T cell repertoires in COVID-19. Only in-frame clones appear in the TCRdb table, and some are missing; sequencing was by immunoSEQ multiplex PCR. The table shows approximately 20,000 clones, with approximately 86% occurring only once. Sequencing input: peripheral blood. These receptors were collected from a man between 70 and 80 years old with acute or convalescent COVID-19.

The genes are TRBV25-1 and TRBJ2-2, with TRBD1 identical over 8 bases. The V and J ends lost 5 bases and 6 bases, in that order; junction bases with no gene match: 5. Germline lookup yields CDR1 MGHDK and CDR2 SYGVNS. The CDR3 has 14 residues. The DNA of the CDR3 is TGTGCCAGCAGTCCTCAGGGGGCACCCGGGGAGCTGTTTTTT. It codes for CASSPQGAPGELFF. The whole variable domain, remainder taken from reference TRBV25-1 and TRBJ2-2, is EADIYQTPRYLVIGTGKKITLECSQTMGHDKMYWYQQDPGMELHLIHYSYGVNSTEKGDLSSESTVSRIRTEHFPLTLESARPSHTSQYLCASSPQGAPGELFFGEGSRLTVL.

The rearrangement links TRBV24-1 to TRBJ1-5, with D maybe TRBD1 (5 bases). The V and J ends lost 5 bases and 5 bases respectively, with 9 bases between them. CDR3 length equals 13 residues. Per the germline V gene, CDR1 is KGHDR and CDR2 is SFDVKD. CDR3: CATSVRGDQPQHF. Here the CDR3 DNA reads TGTGCCACCAGTGTTAGGGGTGATCAGCCCCAGCATTTT.

The chain employs TRBV6-5 and TRBJ1-4; the D is unclear. The CDR3 consists of 13 residues. V dropped 11 bases and J dropped 2 bases, with 12 bases sitting between them. Germline CDR1 MNHEY, CDR2 SVGAGI. The CDR3 nucleotides are TGTGCCGGCAAATTCGGGACTAATGAAAAACTGTTTTTT. Translated: CAGKFGTNEKLFF.

V usage is TRBV11-3 and J usage is TRBJ2-1, with D perhaps matching TRBD1 (5 bases). This CDR3 spans 14 amino acids. Trimming removed 4 bases at V and 3 bases at J, with 10 bases between. The germline gives CDR1 SGHNT, CDR2 YENEEA. CDR3: CASSSQGGYNEQFF. The CDR3 DNA sequence: TGTGCCAGCAGCTCCCAGGGTGGCTACAATGAGCAGTTCTTC.

The chain uses TRBV24-1 and TRBJ2-6; D possibly corresponds to TRBD1 (6 bases). The ends were cut back, 3 bases at V and 6 bases at J, with 14 bases in the middle. CDR3 size: 16 residues. CDR1 is KGHDR and CDR2 is SFDVKD in the germline V gene. CDR3 sequence (DNA): TGTGCCACCAGTGATGTAACCAGGGGAGCGGCCAACGTCCTGACTTTC. It is translated as CATSDVTRGAANVLTF.

V usage is TRBV7-2 and J usage is TRBJ2-1; 10 bases map to TRBD2. The germline V gene has CDR1 SGHTA and CDR2 FQGNSA. V was pared by 5 bases and J by 4 bases, with 8 bases of the junction left unmatched. CDR3 length: 16 amino acids. CDR3 region: CASSDRTSGLYNEQFF. In DNA, the CDR3 is TGTGCCAGCAGCGACCGGACTAGCGGACTTTACAATGAGCAGTTCTTC.

This chain connects TRBV20-1 to TRBJ2-1, with 13 bases lining up with TRBD2. The J segment lost 10 bases and the V segment lost 3 bases, leaving 9 bases of the junction unmatched. The CDR3 has 15 amino acids. Per the germline V gene, CDR1 is DFQATT and CDR2 is SNEGSKA (reference sequence). The CDR3 spells CSASLLAGGPKEQFF. The DNA for the CDR3 is TGCAGTGCTAGTCTACTAGCGGGAGGGCCGAAGGAGCAGTTCTTC.

The chain couples TRBV7-2 to TRBJ2-1; 7 bases match TRBD1. This CDR3 region has 16 residues. V lost 1 base, J lost 5 bases, and 8 bases stayed unmatched. Per the germline V gene, CDR1 is SGHTA and CDR2 is FQGNSA. CDR3 protein: CASSLGRGQAHNEQFF. In DNA, the CDR3 is TGTGCCAGCAGCTTAGGTCGTGGACAGGCTCACAATGAGCAGTTCTTC. Full variable domain (missing parts from reference TRBV7-2 and TRBJ2-1): GAGVSQSPSNKVTEKGKDVELRCDPISGHTALYWYRQSLGQGLEFLIYFQGNSAPDKSGLPSDRFSAERTGGSVSTLTIQRTQQEDSAVYLCASSLGRGQAHNEQFFGPGTRLTVL.

This clone was detected once. The V gene is TRBV18, the J gene TRBJ1-4, with a weak D call TRBD1 (5 bases). Germline V gene sequence: CDR1 KGHSH, CDR2 LQKENI. The CDR3 runs 16 residues. Trimming pared 4 bases from V and 4 bases from J, leaving 16 bases between. DNA of the CDR3: TGTGCCAGCTCACTTCAGGGACCCGGGGGTAATGAAAAACTGTTTTTT. Protein sequence: CASSLQGPGGNEKLFF.

The chain links TRBV5-1 to TRBJ2-2; a weak D match, TRBD1 (6 bases). V lost 0 bases and J lost 6, with 12 bases in between. The CDR3 has 15 amino acids. The germline V gene has CDR1 SGHRS and CDR2 YFSETQ. The CDR3 DNA reads as TGCGCCAGCAGCTTGGACAGGGCGGTGGCCGGGGAGCTGTTTTTT. Its translation: CASSLDRAVAGELFF. Full variable domain (outside the CDR3, taken from reference TRBV5-1 and TRBJ2-2): KAGVTQTPRYLIKTRGQQVTLSCSPISGHRSVSWYQQTPGQGLQFLFEYFSETQRNKGNFPGRFSGRQFSNSRSEMNVSTLELGDSALYLCASSLDRAVAGELFFGEGSRLTVL.

This clone was seen only once. J is TRBJ2-5 and V is TRBV18; 8 bases agree with TRBD1. The germline V gene encodes CDR1 KGHSH and CDR2 LQKENI. This CDR3 contains 18 residues. V trimming: 3 bases; J trimming: 3 bases; junction bases outside the gene matches: 15. The CDR3 sequence: CASSPGVSGRGREETQYF. CDR3 nucleotides: TGTGCCAGCTCACCGGGTGTAAGTGGCAGGGGGCGCGAAGAGACCCAGTACTTC.

V and J are TRBV2 and TRBJ1-5; D may be TRBD1 (5 bases). This CDR3 has 14 residues. Trimming removed 2 bases from V and 7 bases from J, with 12 bases in between. The V gene's germline CDR1 is SNHLY and CDR2 FYNNEI. The DNA for the CDR3 is TGTGCCAGCAGTGAACAGGGTAGAGAGCAGCCCCAGCATTTT. It encodes CASSEQGREQPQHF.

CDR3 loop: CASSSLRPGQGRPGDGYTF. The CDR3, as DNA: TGTGCCAGCAGCTCCCTACGCCCGGGGCAAGGTAGGCCGGGGGATGGCTACACCTTC. The chain couples TRBV9 to TRBJ1-2; perhaps TRBD1 as D (5 bases). The V gene's germline CDR1 is SGDLS and CDR2 YYNGEE. The CDR3 loop spans 19 amino acids. Trimming removed 4 bases at V and 6 bases at J, with 31 bases between.

This chain uses TRBV18 with TRBJ2-7, with D uncertain. V lost 3 bases, J lost 7 bases, and 16 bases lay in between. Looked up from germline, CDR1 is KGHSH and CDR2 is LQKENI. The CDR3 contains 14 residues. The CDR3 sequence is CASSPPGSPPEQYF. Written as DNA, the CDR3 is TGTGCCAGCTCACCCCCGGGTAGCCCACCTGAGCAGTACTTC.

The chain links TRBV6-5 to TRBJ1-1, with 11 nucleotides matching TRBD1. CDR3 length: 14 amino acids. Germline V gene lookup returns CDR1 MNHEY and CDR2 SVGAGI. Germline trimming cut 10 bases from V and 3 bases from J; bases unmatched to any gene: 7. The CDR3 coding sequence is TGTGCCACCAGGACAGGGGGCGCCGACACTGAAGCTTTCTTT. This encodes CATRTGGADTEAFF.

Of note for this clone: Additional DNA sequences in this sample encode the identical CDR3. J is TRBJ1-1 and V is TRBV9, with D possibly matching TRBD1 (5 bases). V shed 5 bases and J shed 0 bases, with 8 bases lying between them. This CDR3 region has 13 residues. Germline V gene sequence: CDR1 SGDLS, CDR2 YYNGEE. The DNA of the CDR3 is TGTGCCAGCAGTTGGGGGGTGAACACTGAAGCTTTCTTT. Translating it yields CASSWGVNTEAFF.

The genes are TRBV18 and TRBJ2-5, with a possible D match to TRBD1 (5 bases). CDR3 length equals 15 residues. V lost 0 bases, J lost 4 bases, and 12 bases lay in between. The germline gives CDR1 KGHSH, CDR2 LQKENI. This CDR3 is CASSPPNRSGETQYF. In nucleotides, the CDR3 is TGTGCCAGCTCACCACCGAACAGGTCGGGAGAGACCCAGTACTTC.

The chain carries TRBV28 and TRBJ1-4; 9 bases are shared with TRBD1. CDR1 is MDHEN and CDR2 is SYDVKM in the germline V gene. V shed 4 bases and J 7 bases; nucleotides not matched to a gene: 10. This CDR3 is built from 16 residues. As DNA, the CDR3 is TGTGCCAGCAGTTCAAGGACAGGGGCCCGGGGTGAAAAACTGTTTTTT. Its translation: CASSSRTGARGEKLFF.

The rearrangement joins TRBV19 to TRBJ1-5; no definite D call. This CDR3 spans 13 amino acids. CDR1 and CDR2 from the germline V gene are LNHDA and SQIVND (reference sequence). V lost 0 bases, J lost 7 bases, and 7 bases lay in between. CDR3 protein: CASSIDSGQPQHF. The CDR3 DNA reads TGTGCCAGTAGTATAGACAGTGGCCAGCCCCAGCATTTT.

In its sample, this clone ranks as medium-sized. The sample carries other DNA sequences with the same CDR3. This chain connects TRBV9 to TRBJ2-5; 9 nucleotides align to TRBD2. V gave up 3 bases and J gave up 1 base; unmatched junction bases: 4. There are 15 residues in the CDR3. Germline CDR1 and CDR2: SGDLS and YYNGEE. The DNA of the CDR3 is TGTGCCAGCAGCGGCGGGGGGGGGCCCCAAGAGACCCAGTACTTC. Translation: CASSGGGGPQETQYF.

The chain has TRBV6-5 and TRBJ2-7; a weak D match, TRBD2 (6 bases). CDR3 length: 14 amino acids. CDR1 and CDR2 from the germline V gene are MNHEY and SVGAGI. Trimming shortened V by 2 bases and J by 8 bases, and 16 bases separated the two germline ends. CDR3 in amino acids: CASSYENLATQQYF. The CDR3 nucleotides read TGTGCCAGCAGTTACGAAAATCTAGCGACCCAGCAGTACTTC.

This chain joins TRBV24-1 and TRBJ2-6; TRBD1 aligns across 10 bases. J lost 0 bases, V lost 3 bases, and 7 bases had no gene match. Looked up from germline, CDR1 is KGHDR and CDR2 is SFDVKD. CDR3 length equals 19 residues. CDR3 sequence (DNA): TGTGCCACCAGTGATAGTTTTCGGACAGGGGGCTCTGGGGCCAACGTCCTGACTTTC. As protein: CATSDSFRTGGSGANVLTF.

CDR3: CASSLVGGPALNEQFF. The CDR3, as DNA: TGTGCCAGCAGCTTGGTAGGAGGGCCGGCTCTCAATGAGCAGTTCTTC. The rearrangement joins TRBV5-4 to TRBJ2-1, with D perhaps TRBD2 (6 bases). Per germline, CDR1 SGHNT and CDR2 YYREEE (reference sequence). The CDR3 runs to 16 residues. Trimming stripped 0 bases from V and 6 bases from J, with 16 bases between.

The chain couples TRBV6-2 or TRBV6-3 to TRBJ1-5; 9 bases align to TRBD1. Germline lookup yields CDR1 MNHEY and CDR2 SVGEGT. The V segment lost 10 bases and the J segment 0 bases; nucleotides outside the gene matches: 16. The CDR3 totals 18 residues. The CDR3 is CATSGGQGLLYSNQPQHF. The CDR3 nucleotides read TGTGCCACCAGCGGGGGACAGGGCTTACTGTATAGCAATCAGCCCCAGCATTTT.

This clone was observed a single time. The V gene is TRBV7-2, the J gene TRBJ1-1, with 8 positions matching TRBD1. The CDR3 is made up of 12 amino acids. Germline CDR1 SGHTA, CDR2 FQGNSA. The trim removed 11 bases at V and 4 bases at J, leaving 6 bases unmatched. The chain's CDR3 is CAAGDRITEAFF. CDR3 coding DNA: TGTGCCGCGGGGGACAGGATCACTGAAGCTTTCTTT.

The V call is TRBV7-2, the J call TRBJ1-5; no definite D call. The V and J ends lost 2 bases and 1 base respectively, with 9 bases between them. Germline CDR1 SGHTA, CDR2 FQGNSA. The CDR3 runs to 15 residues. The CDR3 DNA reads TGTGCCAGCAGCTTAAGCAGGCCAAGCAATCAGCCCCAGCATTTT. Protein: CASSLSRPSNQPQHF.

The chain couples TRBV10-3 to TRBJ2-3; 10 bases fit TRBD2. V shed 3 bases, J shed 2 bases, and the junction held 2 bases outside the gene matches. The CDR3 loop spans 15 amino acids. The germline V gene has CDR1 ENHRY and CDR2 SYGVKD. The CDR3 is CAISDGTSDTDTQYF. The CDR3, as DNA: TGTGCCATCAGTGACGGGACTAGCGACACAGATACGCAGTATTTT.